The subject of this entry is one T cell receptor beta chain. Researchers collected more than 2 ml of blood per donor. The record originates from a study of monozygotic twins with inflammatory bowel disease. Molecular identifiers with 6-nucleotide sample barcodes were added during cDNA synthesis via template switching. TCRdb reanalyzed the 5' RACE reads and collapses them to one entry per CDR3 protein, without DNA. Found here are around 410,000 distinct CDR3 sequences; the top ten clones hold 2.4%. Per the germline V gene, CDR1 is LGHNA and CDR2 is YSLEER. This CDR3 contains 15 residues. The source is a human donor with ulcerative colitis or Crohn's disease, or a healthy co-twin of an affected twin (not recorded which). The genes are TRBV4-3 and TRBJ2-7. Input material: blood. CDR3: CASSQRQIRSYEQYF.